Presented here are 29 T cell receptor beta chains from one specimen sequenced in a study of T-cell reconstitution after alpha-beta-depleted transplantation in children. Using unique molecular identifiers, the investigators prepared the TCRbeta library. One entry per CDR3 protein, called by TCRdb with MiXCR from the PCR reads. Among a few hundred thousand distinct CDR3 sequences, 10% were seen once, and the ten largest hold less than 9%. The starting material was PBMCs, obtained before TCRalphabeta/CD19-depleted stem cell transplant. The receptors derive from a boy younger than two with acute myeloid leukemia, due to receive a stem cell transplant.

This clonotype was counted at least ten times. The CDR3 sequence: CASKPADYGYTF. DNA for the CDR3: TGTGCCAGCAAGCCTGCGGACTATGGCTACACCTTC. This rearrangement joins TRBV7-9 to TRBJ1-2; D is uncertain. V was cut by 7 bases and J by 3 bases, with 9 bases left in between. This CDR3 is built from 12 residues. Germline V CDR1 and CDR2: SEHNR, FQNEAQ (reference sequence). Full variable domain (missing parts from reference TRBV7-9 and TRBJ1-2): DTGVSQNPRHKITKRGQNVTFRCDPISEHNRLYWYRQTLGQGPEFLTYFQNEAQLEKSRLLSDRFSAERPKGSFSTLEIQRTEQGDSAMYLCASKPADYGYTFGSGTRLTVV.

This clonotype was counted many times. The chain has TRBV12-3 or TRBV12-4 and TRBJ2-2, with TRBD2 matching over 8 bases. The J segment lost 5 bases and the V segment lost 1 base, leaving 3 bases of the junction unmatched. CDR3 size: 15 residues. CDR3 sequence reads: CASSLVRGGTGELFF. CDR3 sequence (DNA): TGTGCCAGCAGTTTAGTCCGGGGGGGTACCGGGGAGCTGTTTTTT.

Details on this clonotype: A much larger clone differs by one base, so this may be a read error. This chain uses TRBV6-1 with TRBJ2-1; D may be TRBD2 (8 bases). Germline values: CDR1 MNHNS, CDR2 SASEGT. The CDR3 has 15 amino acids. CDR3 sequence reads: CAGRQGGGGQNEQFF. In DNA, the CDR3 is TGTGCCGGCAGGCAAGGGGGCGGGGGGCAAAATGAGCAGTTCTTC.

On this clonotype: Since a much larger clone is just one base distant, this may be a read error. The J gene is TRBJ2-1, the V gene TRBV13; 8 nucleotides agree with TRBD2. With 5 bases clipped from V and 5 bases from J, the junction kept 8 bases outside the gene matches. Germline V gene sequence: CDR1 PRHDT, CDR2 FYEKMQ (reference sequence). The CDR3 has 15 amino acids. CDR3 amino acids: CASSPRPAGDNEQFF. The CDR3 nucleotides are TGTGCCAGCAGCCCTAGACCAGCGGGGGACAATGAGCAGTTCTTC.

This clonotype has at least ten counts. The chain uses TRBV28 and TRBJ1-1, with no clear D. Looked up from germline, CDR1 is MDHEN and CDR2 is SYDVKM. The length of the CDR3 is 15 residues. The V end was cut by 2 bases, the J end by 0 bases, with 10 bases between. The CDR3 is CASSLGYGMNTEAFF. The CDR3 bases are TGTGCCAGCAGTTTAGGCTACGGTATGAACACTGAAGCTTTCTTT.

This clonotype was recorded a few times. The gene calls are TRBV7-9 and TRBJ2-5; TRBD1 agrees at 8 bases. The CDR3 extends over 14 amino acids. V lost 5 bases to trimming and J lost 4 bases; unmatched junction nucleotides: 6. Germline CDR1 and CDR2: SEHNR and FQNEAQ (reference sequence). The CDR3 spells CASSPDRARETQYF. For the CDR3, the DNA is TGTGCCAGCAGCCCGGACAGGGCCAGAGAGACCCAGTACTTC.

The chain has TRBV9 and TRBJ2-7, with 9 bases that match TRBD2. The germline gives CDR1 SGDLS, CDR2 YYNGEE. After removal of 4 bases from V and 3 bases from J, the junction contained 8 bases not matched to a gene. The CDR3 is 15 amino acids. CDR3 DNA: TGTGCCAGCAGCCCCCGACTAGCGGTCGGCTACGAGCAGTACTTC. This sequence encodes CASSPRLAVGYEQYF.

The V call is TRBV7-2, the J call TRBJ2-1; D possibly corresponds to TRBD2 (6 bases). The CDR3 contains 16 residues. CDR1 and CDR2 from the germline V gene are SGHTA and FQGNSA. V dropped 3 bases and J dropped 3 bases, with 15 bases sitting between them. The CDR3: CASSFVSRENYNEQFF. The CDR3 bases are TGTGCCAGCAGCTTCGTCTCCCGGGAGAACTACAATGAGCAGTTCTTC.

This clonotype was detected ten times or more. The chain has TRBV29-1 and TRBJ2-4; D gene ambiguous. The CDR3 sequence is 14 residues long. In germline, CDR1 is SQVTM, CDR2 ANQGSEA. V was trimmed by 3 bases and J by 0 bases, leaving 9 bases between them. As DNA, the CDR3 is TGCAGCGTTGAGACGGTGCTAGCCAAAAACATTCAGTACTTC. The encoded protein is CSVETVLAKNIQYF.

The rearrangement links TRBV7-9 to TRBJ2-7, with D possibly being TRBD2 (6 bases). CDR3 size: 14 residues. Germline CDR1 and CDR2: SEHNR and FQNEAQ (reference sequence). V lost 1 base and J lost 3, with 10 bases in between. The CDR3 DNA follows: TGTGCCAGCAGCTTAGTAGGGACTTTCTACGAGCAGTACTTC. Protein sequence: CASSLVGTFYEQYF.

At least ten counts were recorded for this clonotype. V usage is TRBV4-3 and J usage is TRBJ1-1, with no clear D. CDR3 length: 14 residues. Per germline, CDR1 LGHNA and CDR2 YSLEER. Trimming took off 3 bases at V and 1 base at J, with 9 bases between the two ends. The CDR3 sequence: CASSHGTENTEAFF. The CDR3 DNA reads as TGCGCCAGCAGCCACGGAACGGAGAACACTGAAGCTTTCTTT.

This clonotype has ten or more counts. The chain has TRBV24-1 and TRBJ2-6; TRBD1 matches 7 bases. The CDR3 covers 16 residues. CDR1 KGHDR and CDR2 SFDVKD come from the germline V gene. The junction had 1 base not matched to a gene; V was cut back by 3 bases and J by 0 bases. CDR3 sequence reads: CATSDRTGSGANVLTF. In DNA, the CDR3 is TGTGCCACCAGTGATCGGACAGGCTCTGGGGCCAACGTCCTGACTTTC.

The sample holds many counts of this clonotype. V and J are TRBV5-1 and TRBJ2-1; weak D call: TRBD1 (5 bases). The CDR3 covers 16 residues. V was cut by 4 bases and J by 0 bases, with 14 bases left in between. CDR1 and CDR2 (germline): SGHRS, YFSETQ. This CDR3 reads CASSNAGFSSYNEQFF. For the CDR3, the DNA is TGCGCCAGCAGCAACGCAGGGTTCAGCTCCTACAATGAGCAGTTCTTC.

This clonotype was seen many times. This chain links TRBV18 with TRBJ1-5; tentative D call: TRBD1 (6 bases). Trimming cost V 2 bases and J 7 bases, with 12 bases left between them. CDR1 is KGHSH, CDR2 LQKENI, per germline. The CDR3 sequence is 14 residues long. CDR3 DNA: TGTGCCAGCTCACCAATTCAGGGGAAACAGCCCCAGCATTTT. This codes for CASSPIQGKQPQHF.

Many counts were recorded for this clonotype. V gene TRBV20-1 combines with J gene TRBJ2-3, with D perhaps matching TRBD2 (5 bases). In germline, CDR1 is DFQATT, CDR2 SNEGSKA (reference sequence). V shed 3 bases and J shed 5 bases, with 12 bases lying between them. The CDR3 spans 13 residues. The CDR3 protein is CSASVGRGDTQYF. In nucleotides, the CDR3 is TGCAGTGCTAGCGTGGGCCGGGGAGATACGCAGTATTTT.

This clonotype was seen a handful of times. CDR3 coding DNA: TGCGCCAGCAGCTTTGTAACAGCCGTCTACTACGAGCAGTACTTC. Protein sequence: CASSFVTAVYYEQYF. The chain uses TRBV5-1 and TRBJ2-7; D not certain. This CDR3 is 15 amino acids long. Germline V gives CDR1 SGHRS, CDR2 YFSETQ. Trimming stripped 2 bases from V and 3 bases from J, with 15 bases between.

A remark on this clonotype: This may be a read error, as it is one base from a much larger clone. The rearrangement joins TRBV10-3 to TRBJ2-7, with TRBD1 identical over 7 bases. V shed 4 bases, J shed 2 bases, and the junction held 8 bases outside the gene matches. The CDR3 loop spans 15 amino acids. Germline V gene sequence: CDR1 ENHRY, CDR2 SYGVKD. The CDR3 region has the DNA TGTGCCATCAGTGGGGGGACAGAGGCAGCCTACGAGCAGTACTTC. Its protein product is CAISGGTEAAYEQYF.

This clonotype was counted many times. CDR3 sequence reads: CASSQGVAGVFRELFF. DNA for the CDR3: TGCGCCAGCAGCCAAGGGGTAGCGGGAGTATTCCGGGAGCTGTTTTTT. V is TRBV4-3 and J is TRBJ2-2; 9 bases agree with TRBD2. The V segment lost 1 base and the J segment 9 bases; nucleotides outside the gene matches: 9. The germline V gene has CDR1 LGHNA and CDR2 YSLEER. This CDR3 region has 16 residues.

This clonotype was seen repeatedly, ten times or more. The chain links TRBV7-6 to TRBJ2-2; TRBD1 is a possible D gene (6 bases). CDR1 SGHVS and CDR2 FNYEAQ come from the germline V gene. The ends were cut back, 11 bases at V and 0 bases at J, with 16 bases in the middle. The CDR3 consists of 15 residues. In DNA form, the CDR3 reads TGTGCCTCTCAGACCGGGACAACGAACACCGGGGAGCTGTTTTTT. This sequence encodes CASQTGTTNTGELFF.

This clonotype has only a few counts. This chain connects TRBV12-3 or TRBV12-4 to TRBJ1-2; a weak D match, TRBD1 (6 bases). The CDR3 is made up of 15 amino acids. The germline V and J ends were trimmed by 3 bases and 6 bases, with 17 bases remaining between them. The CDR3 DNA follows: TGTGCCAGCAGTTTTTTCGGGACACCCTCTGATGGCTACACCTTC. Protein product: CASSFFGTPSDGYTF.

This clonotype was counted at least ten times. The rearrangement links TRBV29-1 to TRBJ2-5, with unresolved D. V lost 3 bases and J 5 bases, leaving 10 bases between the germline ends. The CDR3 loop spans 12 amino acids. Per germline, CDR1 SQVTM and CDR2 ANQGSEA. CDR3 DNA: TGCAGCGTTGAGGGCAGACGGGAGACCCAGTACTTC. It codes for CSVEGRRETQYF.

This clonotype was seen many times. The genes are TRBV6-4 and TRBJ2-3; 11 bases are shared with TRBD2. Germline V gene sequence: CDR1 MRHNA, CDR2 SNTAGT. The CDR3 spans 15 residues. V lost 2 bases, J lost 5 bases, and 3 bases stayed unmatched. CDR3 bases: TGTGCCAGCAGTGACGGGACTAGCGGCGGAGATACGCAGTATTTT. Amino acid sequence: CASSDGTSGGDTQYF.

In its sample, this clonotype was seen a few times. The CDR3 is CASSQHPGQGSEQYF. CDR3 nucleotides: TGTGCCAGCAGCCAACATCCGGGACAGGGAAGTGAGCAGTACTTC. J is TRBJ2-7 and V is TRBV14; 9 nucleotides match TRBD1. The CDR3 is made up of 15 amino acids. Germline V CDR1 and CDR2: SGHDN, FVKESK. The V segment lost 2 bases and the J segment 7 bases; nucleotides outside the gene matches: 9. The variable domain in full, with the rest retrieved from reference TRBV14 and TRBJ2-7, is EAGVTQFPSHSVIEKGQTVTLRCDPISGHDNLYWYRRVMGKEIKFLLHFVKESKQDESGMPNNRFLAERTGGTYSTLKVQPAELEDSGVYFCASSQHPGQGSEQYFGPGTRLTVT.

This clonotype was observed many times. The V and J genes are TRBV27 and TRBJ2-7; D uncertain. This CDR3 has 14 amino acids. Germline V lookup: CDR1 MNHEY, CDR2 SMNVEV (reference sequence). The V end lost 2 bases, the J end lost 9 bases, and 17 bases lay between the germline ends. CDR3 sequence: CASSLVAGSTGQYF. CDR3 nucleotides: TGTGCCAGCAGTTTAGTGGCAGGATCCACCGGGCAGTACTTC.

This clonotype has just a few counts. The chain carries TRBV15 and TRBJ1-3; no reliable D call. The CDR3 loop spans 13 amino acids. Germline CDR1 reads LNHNV; CDR2 reads YYDKDF (reference sequence). Trimming left V 0 bases short and J 9 bases short, with 9 bases between. The CDR3 here is CATSRDPGSTIYF. Here the CDR3 DNA reads TGTGCCACCAGCAGAGATCCAGGATCCACCATATATTTT.

This clonotype has ten or more counts. This chain connects TRBV6-2 or TRBV6-3 to TRBJ1-5, with D unresolved. The CDR3 runs to 13 residues. Trimming stripped 0 bases from V and 3 bases from J, with 3 bases between. The germline CDR1 and CDR2 sequences are MNHEY and SVGEGT. This CDR3 is CASSYSINQPQHF. The CDR3 nucleotides are TGTGCCAGCAGTTACTCCATCAATCAGCCCCAGCATTTT.

This clonotype came up many times. The rearrangement joins TRBV5-1 to TRBJ2-5; D gene ambiguous. The length of the CDR3 is 13 residues. The V end lost 0 bases, the J end lost 5 bases, and 8 bases lay between the germline ends. Germline CDR1 reads SGHRS; CDR2 reads YFSETQ. As DNA, the CDR3 is TGCGCCAGCAGCTTGGGCGAAGGGGAGACCCAGTACTTC. Translation: CASSLGEGETQYF.

V usage is TRBV2 and J usage is TRBJ2-3, with no clear D. The germline CDR1 and CDR2 sequences are SNHLY and FYNNEI. V was trimmed by 10 bases and J by 0 bases, leaving 20 bases between them. CDR3 size: 16 residues. The CDR3 DNA reads TGTGCCAACAGCGCGACCAGGCAGATTAGCACAGATACGCAGTATTTT. Encoded protein: CANSATRQISTDTQYF.

At least ten counts were recorded for this clonotype. The chain combines TRBV5-1 with TRBJ2-5, with 8 nucleotides matching TRBD1. V trimming: 0 bases; J trimming: 5 bases; junction bases outside the gene matches: 6. The CDR3 consists of 15 residues. The germline V gene encodes CDR1 SGHRS and CDR2 YFSETQ. CDR3 protein: CASSLAAGGRETQYF. CDR3 in DNA: TGCGCCAGCAGCTTGGCGGCAGGGGGCAGGGAGACCCAGTACTTC.